Listed below are T cell receptor beta chains from one sample, sequenced in a study of Graves' ophthalmopathy and Graves' hyperthyroidism. MiXCR, applied by TCRdb to the multiplex PCR reads, yields one record per CDR3 protein. The sample has over a million distinct CDR3 sequences, 35% to 40% seen once. The source material was peripheral blood or thyroid tissue (not recorded which). The receptors were sampled from an adult man with Graves' hyperthyroidism. The CDR3 runs from the conserved cysteine through the conserved F or W. The D gene is left open where the match is weak. Clone size is not always given. Where it is, it says once, few, many or a class for expanded clones.

D gene	V gene	J gene	CDR3 length	clone size	CDR3 DNA	CDR3 protein
NA	TRBV7-2	TRBJ2-6	16	once	TGTGCCAGCTCATTTTCCAGGGACTCTGGGGCCAACGTCCTGACTTTC	CASSFSRDSGANVLTF
NA	TRBV7-9	TRBJ1-1	16	many	TGTGCCAGCAGCTTAGGAGGCGGACACCTGGGCACTGAAGCTTTCTTT	CASSLGGGHLGTEAFF
NA	TRBV25-1	TRBJ1-2	13	many	TGTGCCAGCAGTGAGTTGTTAGGCGATGGCTACACCTTC	CASSELLGDGYTF
TRBD1	TRBV20-1	TRBJ2-2	15	many	TGCAGTGCTACTAGACAGGGGGCGAACACCGGGGAGCTGTTTTTT	CSATRQGANTGELFF
NA	TRBV7-9	TRBJ1-1	14	NA	TGTGCCAGCAGTTTAATGGGAGAAAACACTGAAGCTTTCTTT	CASSLMGENTEAFF
NA	TRBV3-1	TRBJ2-5	15	few	TGTGCCAGCAGCTACGGGACAAGGGGGATAGGGACCCAGTACTTC	CASSYGTRGIGTQYF
NA	TRBV29-1	TRBJ2-3	15	few	TGCAGCGTTGTGACGGGGGACCGTGGCACGGATACGCAGTATTTT	CSVVTGDRGTDTQYF
TRBD1	TRBV9	TRBJ1-1	13	NA	TGTGCCAGCGGACAGGGCGAGAACACTGAAGCTTTCTTT	CASGQGENTEAFF
NA	TRBV7-7	TRBJ2-5	15	NA	TGTGCCAGCAGCGCAAAGGTGAACACTGAAGAGACCCAGTACTTC	CASSAKVNTEETQYF
NA	TRBV7-9	TRBJ1-6	15	NA	TGTGCCAGCAGCTCAGTTGGGCTCAAGAGTTCACCCCCCCACTTT	CASSSVGLKSSPPHF
NA	TRBV10-3	TRBJ2-7	14	NA	TGTGCCAGCTCACAATACGCGGGATCAAACGAGCAGTACTTC	CASSQYAGSNEQYF
NA	TRBV5-6	TRBJ2-7	14	NA	TGTGCCAGCAGCTATTCCGGGACCTTATACGAGCAGTACTTC	CASSYSGTLYEQYF
NA	TRBV7-9	TRBJ1-1	15	NA	TGTGCCAGCAGCTTAACTGGACCCGGAGGCCTTGAAGCTTTCTTT	CASSLTGPGGLEAFF
TRBD1	TRBV12-3/TRBV12-4	TRBJ1-2	14	few	TGTGCCAGCAGTAAACAGGGGATGAGCTATGGCTACACCTTC	CASSKQGMSYGYTF
NA	TRBV19	TRBJ1-1	14	many	TGTGCCAGTAGTGTACTGACAGGTAACACTGAAGCTTTCTTT	CASSVLTGNTEAFF
NA	TRBV20-1	TRBJ1-4	13	many	TGCAGTGCGCCGGAGGGGCGTAATGAAAAACTGTTTTTT	CSAPEGRNEKLFF
TRBD2	TRBV19	TRBJ2-2	12	NA	TGTGCCGTAACTAGCGCGGCCGGGGAGCTGTTTTTT	CAVTSAAGELFF
NA	TRBV25-1	TRBJ2-2	14	NA	TGTGCCGGCAGGACAGATCCGTTACGCGGGGAGCTGTTTTTT	CAGRTDPLRGELFF
NA	TRBV2	TRBJ1-2	13	NA	TGTGCCAGCCTAATGGACCTAGGTTATGGCTACACCTTC	CASLMDLGYGYTF
TRBD2	TRBV12-3/TRBV12-4	TRBJ2-7	14	few	TGTGCCAGCAGCCACAACGGGGGGTCCTACGAGCAGTACTTC	CASSHNGGSYEQYF
TRBD2	TRBV9	TRBJ2-6	18	many	TGTGCCAGCGCCGGGAGGAGGTCGGTTGACTCTGGGGCCAACGTCCTGACTTTC	CASAGRRSVDSGANVLTF
TRBD1	TRBV29-1	TRBJ2-5	12	many	TGCAGCGTAGACAGGGGCAGGGAGACCCAGTACTTC	CSVDRGRETQYF
TRBD1	TRBV7-8	TRBJ1-2	14	many	TGTGCCAGCAGCCAGAGACAGGGAACCTATGGCTACACCTTC	CASSQRQGTYGYTF
NA	TRBV4-2	TRBJ2-7	14	few	TGTGCCAGCAGCCAAGGGTTGGTCGGCTACGAGCAGTACTTC	CASSQGLVGYEQYF
NA	TRBV4-1	TRBJ1-5	16	few	TGCGCCAGCAGCCCTCGAAACGTACAGGGACATCAGCCCCAGCATTTT	CASSPRNVQGHQPQHF
NA	TRBV10-3	TRBJ2-7	14	once	TGTGCCATCAGTGTGTTTGGCCGCTCCTACGAGCAGTACTTC	CAISVFGRSYEQYF
NA	TRBV6-5	TRBJ1-1	15	NA	TGTGCCAGCAGTTACTCGTTTAGGAGGAACACTGAAGCTTTCTTT	CASSYSFRRNTEAFF
TRBD1	TRBV11-2	TRBJ1-1	17	many	TGTGCCAGCAGTCGATCCCGGGACAGAAGTCAGAACACTGAAGCTTTCTTT	CASSRSRDRSQNTEAFF
TRBD2	TRBV19	TRBJ2-5	13	NA	TGTGCCAGTAAAACTAGCGGGGAAGAGACCCAGTACTTC	CASKTSGEETQYF
NA	TRBV5-8	TRBJ1-1	14	NA	TGTGCCAGCAGCTTGGAGTGTCTTTGGGCTGAAGCTTTCTTT	CASSLECLWAEAFF
NA	TRBV7-3	TRBJ2-7	15	NA	TGTGCCAGCAGCTTAGTTGCGGGTAGCTCCTGCGAGCAGTACTTC	CASSLVAGSSCEQYF
NA	TRBV29-1	TRBJ2-1	10	few	TGCAGCGTTGTAATCAATGAGCAGTTCTTC	CSVVINEQFF
NA	TRBV7-2	TRBJ2-7	13	many	TGTGCCAGCAGGCGACAGGACCCCTACGAGCAGTACTTC	CASRRQDPYEQYF
TRBD2	TRBV25-1	TRBJ2-5	17	few	TGTGCCAGCAGTCCCCACACTAGCGGGAGGGCCGAAGAGACCCAGTACTTC	CASSPHTSGRAEETQYF
TRBD1	TRBV7-9	TRBJ2-5	14	once	TGTGCCAGCAGTCCCCAGGGGGCCACAGATACGCAGTACTTC	CASSPQGATDTQYF
NA	TRBV30	TRBJ2-2	14	NA	TGTGCCTGGAGCACGCGTCGGAACACCGGGGAGCTGTTTTTT	CAWSTRRNTGELFF
NA	TRBV6-5	TRBJ2-7	15	many	TGTGCCAGCAGTCCCACCCTGCGGGCAAGGTACGAGCAGTACTTC	CASSPTLRARYEQYF
NA	TRBV6-6	TRBJ1-1	16	NA	TGTGCCAGCAGTTACAGGGGCGTTGCTCGAAACACTGAAGCTTTCTTT	CASSYRGVARNTEAFF
NA	TRBV5-6	TRBJ1-5	14	many	TGTGCCAGCAGCCCGTGGAGGGGCGATCAGCCCCAGCATTTT	CASSPWRGDQPQHF
NA	TRBV20-1	TRBJ2-2	15	few	TGCAGTGCTAGAGAGGGGCGGACCGAGACCGGGGAGCTGTTTTTT	CSAREGRTETGELFF
NA	TRBV24-1	TRBJ1-6	14	many	TGTGCCACCAGTATGCCAGAAGATAATTCACCCCTCCACTTT	CATSMPEDNSPLHF
TRBD1	TRBV12-3/TRBV12-4	TRBJ2-5	14	NA	TGTGCCAGCAGTTTAGTGAACAGGGGAGAGACCCAGTACTTC	CASSLVNRGETQYF
TRBD2	TRBV20-1	TRBJ2-7	13	NA	TGCAGTGCTAGGTGGGAGGGGAGATACGAGCAGTACTTC	CSARWEGRYEQYF
NA	TRBV19	TRBJ1-2	20	NA	TGTGCCAGTACCTCCCTCGGGATGAGCGCGGGGGTCGCGACTAACTATGGCTACACCTTC	CASTSLGMSAGVATNYGYTF
NA	TRBV6-5	TRBJ2-7	15	few	TGTGCCAGCAGGGGAACGGACGCCGCCTCCTACGAGCAGTACTTC	CASRGTDAASYEQYF
NA	TRBV2	TRBJ2-5	12	NA	TGTGCCAGCGGAGGACAGCGGGAGACCCAGTACTTC	CASGGQRETQYF
TRBD2	TRBV6-6	TRBJ2-7	10	many	TGTGCCATCGGGGGGGGCGAGCAGTACTTC	CAIGGGEQYF
TRBD1	TRBV10-2	TRBJ1-1	15	NA	TGCGCCAGCAGTCAAGGGGGCGTCAGGGACACTGAAGCTTTCTTT	CASSQGGVRDTEAFF
NA	TRBV9	TRBJ1-2	14	many	TGTGCCAGCAGCGCTGGCACCGGGGCGCTTGGCTACACCTTC	CASSAGTGALGYTF
NA	TRBV6-5	TRBJ1-5	14	many	TGTGCCAGCGAGGGGTACCGGAGCAATCAGCCCCAGCATTTT	CASEGYRSNQPQHF
NA	TRBV9	TRBJ2-2	18	NA	TGTGCCAGCAGCTTAGGCCTCCACCGGGGCCGCAACACCGGGGAGCTGTTTTTT	CASSLGLHRGRNTGELFF
NA	TRBV19	TRBJ1-5	14	many	TGTGCCAGTACCGTAGGGGGGCAGCATCAGCCCCAGCATTTT	CASTVGGQHQPQHF
NA	TRBV10-2	TRBJ1-1	11	NA	TGTGCCAGCGAATTTCGAGGAGGAGCTTTCTTT	CASEFRGGAFF
TRBD2	TRBV6-5	TRBJ2-7	16	NA	TGTGCCAGCAGTTTCCGGACTAGCGGGAGGTTCTACGAGCAGTACTTC	CASSFRTSGRFYEQYF
NA	TRBV10-3	TRBJ2-5	13	NA	TGTGCCATCAGTGGACAGCAGGTAGAGACCCAGTACTTC	CAISGQQVETQYF
NA	TRBV12-3/TRBV12-4	TRBJ2-7	14	NA	TGTGCCATCAGTGAGTCGGGGGATCGGATCGAGCAGTACTTC	CAISESGDRIEQYF
NA	TRBV29-1	TRBJ2-7	9	many	TGCAGCGTTGCCTTCGAGCAGTACTTC	CSVAFEQYF
NA	TRBV15	TRBJ2-5	16	NA	TGTGCCACCAGCAGAGATCTCCCCAGGACTCAAGAGACCCAGTACTTC	CATSRDLPRTQETQYF